This T cell receptor beta chain was captured in a study of shared clonotypes between healthy human individuals. The length of the CDR3 is 13 residues. The germline V and J ends were trimmed by 1 base and 3 bases, with 7 bases remaining between them. Looked up from germline, CDR1 is MDHEN and CDR2 is SYDVKM. TCRdb keeps only in-frame clones here, not all; method: immunoSEQ multiplex PCR. This sample has approximately 470,000 clones, with 81% found just once. The specimen sequenced was PBMCs. The source of this sequence is a middle-aged woman in good health. Some clones in this sample may be carry-over from other donors' samples. J is TRBJ2-7 and V is TRBV28, with D possibly TRBD1 on 5 matching bases. In DNA form, the CDR3 reads TGTGCCAGCAGTTTATCGCAGGGCTACGAGCAGTACTTC. Translated, it gives CASSLSQGYEQYF.